What follows are 5 T cell receptor beta chains derived from one specimen sequenced in a study of T-cell memory formation after mild COVID-19. MiXCR, applied by TCRdb to the 5' RACE reads, yields one record per CDR3 protein. The repertoire holds about 340,000 distinct CDR3 sequences, with approximately 15% as singletons. The sample was PBMCs or a T cell subset sorted from them (not recorded which). The origin of the receptors is a young man who had mild COVID-19 (a few samples of this study predate the infection). Cell type and time point are not known.

This clonotype was seen a few times. The genes are TRBV13 and TRBJ2-5; tentatively, D is TRBD1 (5 bases). The V end lost 5 bases, the J end lost 2 bases, and 18 bases lay between the germline ends. CDR3 length equals 16 residues. Germline CDR1 and CDR2: PRHDT and FYEKMQ (reference sequence). CDR3 sequence reads: CASSPPYSAGQETQYF. The DNA of the CDR3 is TGTGCCAGCAGCCCCCCTTATTCGGCAGGGCAAGAGACCCAGTACTTC.

V gene TRBV5-6 combines with J gene TRBJ2-1; 7 bases line up with TRBD1. Losses at the gene ends were 4 bases for V and 2 bases for J; bases not matched to a gene: 9. The CDR3 totals 16 residues. Germline values: CDR1 SGHDT, CDR2 YYEEEE. The CDR3 sequence is CASSAVDRGPYNEQFF. For the CDR3, the DNA is TGTGCCAGCAGCGCGGTGGATAGGGGGCCCTACAATGAGCAGTTCTTC.

The genes are TRBV7-9 and TRBJ2-7; the match to TRBD2 covers 7 bases. This CDR3 is 15 amino acids long. Per the germline V gene, CDR1 is SEHNR and CDR2 is FQNEAQ (reference sequence). V lost 1 base, J lost 5 bases, and 8 bases stayed unmatched. Here the CDR3 DNA reads TGTGCCAGCAGCTTAGGGAGCGGGGTATTAAACGAGCAGTACGTC. This codes for CASSLGSGVLNEQYV.

This clonotype has a handful of counts. This rearrangement joins TRBV7-2 to TRBJ1-5, with D perhaps matching TRBD1 (6 bases). V lost 1 base to trimming and J lost 9 bases, with 22 bases between them. This CDR3 spans 17 amino acids. The germline CDR1 and CDR2 sequences are SGHTA and FQGNSA. CDR3 region: CASSLVGGPLQRPPQHF. The CDR3 bases are TGTGCCAGCAGCTTAGTGGGGGGGCCTCTTCAACGTCCGCCCCAGCATTTT.

A few counts support this clonotype. The chain couples TRBV7-9 to TRBJ2-5, with 7 bases aligning to TRBD2. This CDR3 has 15 residues. The junction had 6 bases not matched to a gene; V was cut back by 2 bases and J by 3 bases. The germline gives CDR1 SEHNR, CDR2 FQNEAQ (reference sequence). CDR3 DNA sequence: TGTGCCAGCAGCTTATCCCCAAGCGGGAAAGAGACCCAGTACTTC. It is translated as CASSLSPSGKETQYF.